One TCR beta chain is described in this entry. The data originate from a study of OX40 agonist ivuxolimab in advanced cancers. The CDR3 has 14 residues. V lost 6 bases and J 6 bases, leaving 14 bases between the germline ends. Per germline, CDR1 SNHLY and CDR2 FYNNEI. The repertoire was sequenced with immunoSEQ multiplex PCR; TCRdb's copy has only in-frame clones and lacks some. The data hold nearly 70,000 clones, with about nine tenths observed a single time. The genes are TRBV2 and TRBJ2-2, with D unclear. The origin of this receptor is an adult with an advanced solid tumor such as melanoma, head and neck, liver or kidney cancer. Source: CD4+ or CD8+ T cells sorted from blood, taken in a trial of the OX40 agonist ivuxolimab. In DNA, the CDR3 is TGTGCCAGCAGCGAGCTTCCGACGTCCGGGGAGCTGTTTTTT. Amino acids: CASSELPTSGELFF.